This T cell receptor (beta chain) emerged from a study of vaccination effects on CD4 cells after COVID-19. The V segment lost 8 bases and the J segment 7 bases; nucleotides outside the gene matches: 12. Per germline, CDR1 LNHDA and CDR2 SQIVND (reference sequence). This CDR3 is built from 15 residues. Clones were sequenced by immunoSEQ multiplex PCR, and TCRdb holds only the in-frame ones, with some missing. The data contain approximately 28,000 clones, more than 65% of them singletons. Turning to this clone: Its antigen is still unknown.

ViraFEST expansion of antigen-specific CD4+ T cells with viral peptide pools preceded sequencing. Once cultured for 10 days, the cells underwent separation to obtain CD4+ T cells. Participants each got two BNT162b2 or mRNA-1273 vaccine doses. Prior SARS-CoV-2 infection was absent in the vaccine recipients, as shown by negative nucleocapsid antibodies. Cells had half their medium changed to IL-2 medium on days 3 and 7. This rearrangement joins TRBV19 to TRBJ2-7; 12 nucleotides agree with TRBD1. The receptor comes from a human donor who received a COVID-19 vaccine. The sample here was CD4+ T cells from PBMCs cultured with HCoV-NL63 spike peptides, taken after COVID-19 vaccination. Here the CDR3 DNA reads TGTGCCAGTGGGATGTGGGGACAGGGGGCGAGAGAGCAGTACTTC. Its translation is CASGMWGQGAREQYF.